This TCR beta chain is from a study of blood T cells in healthy people across ages. Study-wide results and limits: More naive CD4+ cells and higher diversity marked long-lived donors relative to aged donors. Significant beta diversity loss was already apparent by age roughly 40, declining roughly linearly. TCR beta diversity tracked closely with naive T cell percentage.

Using a J-beta primer mix together with a sample-barcoded 5' primer, a second PCR was run for about 7 to 12 cycles. MiXCR, run by TCRdb on the 5' RACE reads, gives a single entry per CDR3 protein. Of about 320,000 distinct CDR3 sequences listed, about 25% are singletons. This clonotype has just one count. Its target is unknown. Germline V gene data show CDR1 as KGHSH and CDR2 as LQKENI. Trimming cost V 6 bases and J 1 base; bases outside gene matches: 12. The CDR3 is 18 residues long. Sequencing was carried out using blood. This clonotype was sampled from an older woman in good health. The rearrangement uses TRBV18 and TRBJ2-2; TRBD1 matches 9 bases. For the CDR3, the DNA is TGTGCCAGCTCGCCCCTCGGCCCGGGACAGGGGAACACCGGGGAGCTGTTTTTT. It codes for CASSPLGPGQGNTGELFF. Full variable domain (outside the CDR3, taken from reference TRBV18 and TRBJ2-2): NAGVMQNPRHLVRRRGQEARLRCSPMKGHSHVYWYRQLPEEGLKFMVYLQKENIIDESGMPKERFSAEFPKEGPSILRIQQVVRGDSAAYFCASSPLGPGQGNTGELFFGEGSRLTVL.